This TCR beta chain was documented in a study of blood T cells in healthy people across ages. The CDR3 totals 13 residues. The germline V and J ends were trimmed by 1 base and 3 bases, with 8 bases remaining between them. Germline CDR1 and CDR2: SGHDT and YYEEEE. This clonotype was recorded at least ten times. Its target is not known. Isolation of PBMCs gave at least 7 million cells per sample. Primed by a sample-barcoded 5' primer and a J-beta primer mix, a second PCR proceeded for roughly 7 to 11 cycles. From the 5' RACE reads, TCRdb called clonotypes with MiXCR, one entry per CDR3 protein. The sample shows 1.5 million to 2 million distinct CDR3 sequences, roughly 30% of them seen only once. Findings and caveats of the study: The study found TCR beta diversity correlated strongly with naive T cell percentage.

Material: blood. This TCR came from a woman younger than 45 in good health. The J gene is TRBJ2-7, the V gene TRBV5-6; unclear D gene. The CDR3 is CASSLKYFYEQYF. CDR3 DNA: TGTGCCAGCAGCTTGAAGTACTTCTACGAGCAGTACTTC.